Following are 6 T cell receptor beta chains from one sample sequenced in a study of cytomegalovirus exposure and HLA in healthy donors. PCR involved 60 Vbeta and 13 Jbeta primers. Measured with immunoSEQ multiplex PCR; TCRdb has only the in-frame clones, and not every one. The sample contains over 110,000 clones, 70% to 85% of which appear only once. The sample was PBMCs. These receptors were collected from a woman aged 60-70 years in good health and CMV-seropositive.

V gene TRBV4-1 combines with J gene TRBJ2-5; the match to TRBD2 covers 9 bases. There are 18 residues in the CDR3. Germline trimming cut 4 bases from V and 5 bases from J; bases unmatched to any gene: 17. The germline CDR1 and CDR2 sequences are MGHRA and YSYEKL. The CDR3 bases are TGCGCCAGCAGCCGCCGCTTGATGGTAGCGGGAGTCGGCGAGACCCAGTACTTC. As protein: CASSRRLMVAGVGETQYF.

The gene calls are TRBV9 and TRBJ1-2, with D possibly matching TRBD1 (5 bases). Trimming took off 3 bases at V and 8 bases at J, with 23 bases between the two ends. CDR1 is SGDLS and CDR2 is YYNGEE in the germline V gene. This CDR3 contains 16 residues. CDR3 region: CASSDFHRDGLWGYTF. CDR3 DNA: TGTGCCAGCAGCGACTTTCACCGGGACGGACTATGGGGCTACACCTTC.

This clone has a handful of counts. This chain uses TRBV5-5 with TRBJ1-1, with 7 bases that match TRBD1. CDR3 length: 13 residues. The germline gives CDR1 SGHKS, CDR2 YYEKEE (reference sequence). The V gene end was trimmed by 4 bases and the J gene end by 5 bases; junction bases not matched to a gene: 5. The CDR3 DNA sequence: TGTGCCAGCAGCCGAGACAGGGATACTGAAGCTTTCTTT. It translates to CASSRDRDTEAFF.

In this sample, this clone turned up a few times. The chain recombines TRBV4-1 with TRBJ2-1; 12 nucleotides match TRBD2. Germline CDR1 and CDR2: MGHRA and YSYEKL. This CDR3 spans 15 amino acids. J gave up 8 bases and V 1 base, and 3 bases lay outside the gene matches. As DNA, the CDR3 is TGCGCCAGCAGCCAAGGGCTAGCGGGAGGGTATGAGCAGTTCTTC. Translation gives CASSQGLAGGYEQFF.

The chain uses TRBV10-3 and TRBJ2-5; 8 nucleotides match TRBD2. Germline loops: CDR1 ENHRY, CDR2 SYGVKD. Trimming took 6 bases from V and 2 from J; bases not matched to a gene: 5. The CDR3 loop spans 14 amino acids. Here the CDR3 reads CAIREAGGQETQYF. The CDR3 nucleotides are TGTGCCATCAGGGAGGCGGGAGGACAAGAGACCCAGTACTTC.

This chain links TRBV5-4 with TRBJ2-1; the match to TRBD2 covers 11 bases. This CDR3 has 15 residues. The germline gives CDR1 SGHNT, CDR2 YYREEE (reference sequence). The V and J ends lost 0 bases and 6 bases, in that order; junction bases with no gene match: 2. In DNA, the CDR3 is TGTGCCAGCAGCTTGGGACTAGCGGGGACCAATGAGCAGTTCTTC. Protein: CASSLGLAGTNEQFF.